This T cell receptor (beta chain) was retrieved from a study of blood T cells in healthy people across ages. Combining a sample-barcoded 5' primer with a J-beta primer mix, a second PCR ran for roughly 6 to 12 cycles. Every molecule of cDNA carried a tag from a template-switch adaptor with 12 random nucleotides. All samples yielded 3 million or more CDR3-containing paired-end reads. From the 5' RACE reads, TCRdb called clonotypes with MiXCR, one entry per CDR3 protein. The sample includes over 1.5 million distinct CDR3 sequences, around 48% of them seen just once. Germline V lookup: CDR1 SGHAT, CDR2 FQDESV (reference sequence). V dropped 5 bases and J dropped 7; count of bases not matched to a gene: 15. The CDR3 spans 17 residues. This clonotype turned up a few times. Every donor contributed around 10 milliliters of peripheral blood by blood draw. Per sample, at least 5 micrograms of total RNA were extracted.

What was sequenced was blood. This receptor was taken from a woman aged 40 to 50 in good health. The chain joins TRBV11-1 to TRBJ2-7; 12 nucleotides line up with TRBD2. CDR3 sequence: CASSRPTSGGPYNEQYF. CDR3 nucleotides: TGTGCCAGCAGCCGCCCGACTAGCGGGGGCCCCTACAATGAGCAGTACTTC.